This T cell receptor (beta chain) was documented in a study of regulatory T cells in long-lasting Graves disease. The CDR3 extends over 14 amino acids. Germline V gene lookup returns CDR1 MNHEY and CDR2 SVGAGI. The V and J ends lost 0 bases and 2 bases, in that order; junction bases with no gene match: 1. Stated time point: newly diagnosed GD, antithyroid drugs for less than 3 months. The TCR library was made from RNA that had been extracted from PBMCs in TRIzol. The table lists this clonotype with many counts. With iRepertoire HTBI primers and Arm-PCR of CDR3 regions, TCR beta libraries were built. TCRdb redid the calling of the multiplex PCR reads with MiXCR, one entry per CDR3 protein. The sample consists of 500,000 to 700,000 distinct CDR3 sequences, about 15% of them appearing once. These data also featured in a second study, about T cells in Graves' hyperthyroidism and ophthalmopathy.

This sequence originates from a woman in her thirties with Graves disease. The sample was peripheral blood mononuclear cells (PBMCs), taken at new diagnosis, from a patient treated with antithyroid drugs. The V and J genes are TRBV6-5 and TRBJ2-7; 7 nucleotides match TRBD2. The CDR3 sequence: CASSYSGGTYEQYF. The CDR3 nucleotides read TGTGCCAGCAGTTACTCGGGGGGGACCTACGAGCAGTACTTC.